The 21 T cell receptor beta chains below come from one sample, sequenced in a study of lymphopenia after photon versus proton radiotherapy. The protocol was immunoSEQ multiplex PCR, while the TCRdb copy is restricted to in-frame clones and leaves out a portion. The profile covers 50,000 or so clones, with roughly 90% appearing a single time and over 15% taken by the ten largest. The material was peripheral blood, obtained from a patient treated with photon-based radiotherapy. The origin of the receptors is a woman aged 40 to 55 with cholangiocarcinoma.

This sequence joins TRBV9 and TRBJ1-1; D might be TRBD1 (5 bases). The V and J ends lost 0 bases and 10 bases respectively, with 13 bases between them. CDR1 is SGDLS and CDR2 is YYNGEE in the germline V gene. The CDR3 contains 13 residues. The CDR3 protein is CASSVEGVSGAFF. The CDR3 DNA sequence: TGTGCCAGCAGCGTAGAAGGGGTCTCGGGAGCTTTCTTT.

This sequence joins TRBV6-5 and TRBJ2-1, with D perhaps assigned TRBD1 or TRBD2 (6 bases each). V was trimmed by 2 bases and J by 4 bases, leaving 12 bases between them. The germline CDR1 and CDR2 sequences are MNHEY and SVGAGI. This CDR3 contains 15 residues. The DNA of the CDR3 is TGTGCCAGCAGTTACCGCAGAGGGGGGTACAATGAGCAGTTCTTC. Translation: CASSYRRGGYNEQFF.

The rearrangement links TRBV29-1 to TRBJ1-1; D remains ambiguous. V lost 6 bases to trimming and J lost 2 bases, with 10 bases between them. There are 12 residues in the CDR3. The germline V gene has CDR1 SQVTM and CDR2 ANQGSEA. In DNA, the CDR3 is TGCAGCGTAGGAGATGTTAACACTGAAGCTTTCTTT. Its protein product is CSVGDVNTEAFF.

The chain combines TRBV7-2 with TRBJ1-5; D remains unclear. Germline V gene lookup returns CDR1 SGHTA and CDR2 FQGNSA. Trimming shortened V by 6 bases and J by 7 bases, and 13 bases separated the two germline ends. The CDR3 totals 13 residues. CDR3 in amino acids: CASSSGRGQPQHF. CDR3 nucleotide sequence: TGTGCCAGCAGTTCTGGTCGCGGGCAGCCCCAGCATTTT.

This rearrangement joins TRBV7-6 to TRBJ1-3; 8 bases line up with TRBD1. The V gene's germline CDR1 is SGHVS and CDR2 FNYEAQ. The CDR3 length is 16 residues. Trimming cost V 2 bases and J 0 bases; bases outside gene matches: 3. The CDR3 loop reads CASSLSGGPSGNTIYF. The CDR3 nucleotides are TGTGCCAGCAGCTTATCAGGGGGCCCCTCTGGAAACACCATATATTTT.

The chain joins TRBV6-1 to TRBJ2-2, with 8 bases fitting TRBD2. Unmatched junction bases numbered 11, after V lost 8 bases and J lost 6 bases. The CDR3 is 15 amino acids. Germline V gives CDR1 MNHNS, CDR2 SASEGT. The CDR3 DNA sequence: TGTGCCAGCCAGGGACTAGTCGCTTTGTCCGGGGAGCTGTTTTTT. This codes for CASQGLVALSGELFF.

This chain uses TRBV19 with TRBJ1-1; 7 bases fit TRBD1. The CDR3 spans 14 residues. The germline V gene has CDR1 LNHDA and CDR2 SQIVND (reference sequence). Germline trimming cut 0 bases from V and 7 bases from J; bases unmatched to any gene: 5. The CDR3 sequence: CASSIDRDSSEAFF. CDR3 coding DNA: TGTGCCAGTAGTATAGACCGGGACAGCAGTGAAGCTTTCTTT.

This chain connects TRBV10-1 to TRBJ2-4; no definite D call. Trimming removed 2 bases at V and 6 bases at J, with 8 bases between. CDR1 is WNHNN, CDR2 SYGVQD, per germline (reference sequence). The CDR3 runs 13 residues. The DNA of the CDR3 is TGCGCCAGCAGTGAGGGGCCGGCAAACATTCAGTACTTC. Residues: CASSEGPANIQYF.

The J gene is TRBJ1-6, the V gene TRBV28; D gene ambiguous. The CDR3 totals 13 residues. Per germline, CDR1 MDHEN and CDR2 SYDVKM. With 2 bases removed from V and 6 bases from J, the gap between germline ends came to 5 bases. CDR3 sequence reads: CASSLAVNSPLHF. The CDR3 DNA reads TGTGCCAGCAGTTTAGCGGTTAATTCACCCCTCCACTTT.

J is TRBJ2-7 and V is TRBV4-1, with 11 bases lining up with TRBD2. J was trimmed by 7 bases and V by 4 bases; bases with no gene match: 9. Germline V gene data show CDR1 as MGHRA and CDR2 as YSYEKL. This CDR3 contains 15 residues. The DNA of the CDR3 is TGCGCCAGCAGCCCGCAAACTAGCGGGAGTATGGAGCAGTACTTC. Translation: CASSPQTSGSMEQYF.

This rearrangement joins TRBV11-2 to TRBJ1-2; possibly TRBD1 for D (6 bases). V dropped 4 bases and J dropped 6 bases, with 15 bases sitting between them. The V gene's germline CDR1 is SGHAT and CDR2 FQNNGV. The CDR3 length is 14 residues. The CDR3 sequence: CASSSLQGRDGYTF. The CDR3 bases are TGTGCCAGCAGCTCACTCCAGGGGCGCGATGGCTACACCTTC.

This chain connects TRBV28 to TRBJ1-1; 9 nucleotides match TRBD1. The J segment lost 12 bases and the V segment lost 5 bases, leaving 10 bases of the junction unmatched. This CDR3 has 13 residues. Germline V gene data show CDR1 as MDHEN and CDR2 as SYDVKM. The CDR3: CASSLQGAIRSFF. The CDR3 coding sequence is TGTGCCAGCAGTCTACAGGGGGCGATTCGTTCTTTCTTT. Drawing the rest from reference TRBV28 and TRBJ1-1, the complete variable domain is DVKVTQSSRYLVKRTGEKVFLECVQDMDHENMFWYRQDPGLGLRLIYFSYDVKMKEKGDIPEGYSVSREKKERFSLILESASTNQTSMYLCASSLQGAIRSFFGQGTRLTVV.

The rearrangement uses TRBV7-2 and TRBJ2-5; TRBD2 aligns across 8 bases. The CDR3 spans 15 residues. Germline loops: CDR1 SGHTA, CDR2 FQGNSA. Trimming cost V 5 bases and J 3 bases; bases outside gene matches: 8. The chain's CDR3 is CASSPRPRGEETQYF. DNA for the CDR3: TGTGCCAGCAGCCCGCGCCCGCGGGGGGAAGAGACCCAGTACTTC.

By share, this clone counts as medium-sized. The chain couples TRBV9 to TRBJ2-2, with 10 bases matching TRBD2. Germline-derived CDR1 and CDR2 are SGDLS and YYNGEE. Trimming cost V 4 bases and J 7 bases; bases outside gene matches: 10. This CDR3 contains 16 residues. The CDR3 protein is CASSRGSSGSFGELFF. CDR3 nucleotide sequence: TGTGCCAGCAGCCGGGGTTCTAGCGGGAGTTTCGGGGAGCTGTTTTTT. The full variable domain, with the rest looked up from reference TRBV9 and TRBJ2-2, is DSGVTQTPKHLITATGQRVTLRCSPRSGDLSVYWYQQSLDQGLQFLIQYYNGEERAKGNILERFSAQQFPDLHSELNLSSLELGDSALYFCASSRGSSGSFGELFFGEGSRLTVL.

The chain links TRBV4-1 to TRBJ2-7, with no clear D. The V end lost 4 bases, the J end lost 3 bases, and 13 bases lay between the germline ends. CDR1 MGHRA and CDR2 YSYEKL come from the germline V gene. The CDR3 consists of 14 residues. The CDR3 reads CASSPGGLIYEQYF. CDR3 nucleotides: TGCGCCAGCAGCCCAGGCGGTCTAATCTACGAGCAGTACTTC.

This chain uses TRBV27 with TRBJ1-1, with D perhaps TRBD1 (6 bases). Trimming removed 2 bases from V and 1 base from J, with 8 bases in between. Germline assignment: CDR1 MNHEY and CDR2 SMNVEV (reference sequence). The CDR3 runs 14 residues. The CDR3 DNA sequence: TGTGCCAGCAGTTTAGGGACACCGAACACTGAAGCTTTCTTT. Its translation is CASSLGTPNTEAFF.

The chain couples TRBV6-1 to TRBJ1-2; weak D call: TRBD1 (6 bases). The V end lost 5 bases, the J end lost 2 bases, and 9 bases lay between the germline ends. The CDR3 loop spans 13 amino acids. Germline V gene lookup returns CDR1 MNHNS and CDR2 SASEGT. CDR3 bases: TGTGCCAGCAGTCTCAGGGGCAACTATGGCTACACCTTC. Translating it yields CASSLRGNYGYTF.

V is TRBV14 and J is TRBJ1-5, with D hard to call. The CDR3 sequence is 14 residues long. Germline V CDR1 and CDR2: SGHDN, FVKESK. The ends were cut back, 6 bases at V and 2 bases at J, with 11 bases in the middle. The CDR3 loop is CASSSGEGNQPQHF. The DNA of the CDR3 is TGTGCCAGCAGTTCCGGAGAGGGCAATCAGCCCCAGCATTTT.

This chain connects TRBV11-2 to TRBJ2-3, with 10 bases lining up with TRBD1. The CDR3 spans 18 residues. V lost 4 bases, J lost 5 bases, and 15 bases stayed unmatched. CDR1 is SGHAT and CDR2 is FQNNGV in the germline V gene. The CDR3 region is CASSSLLLAGQGLDTQYF. The CDR3 DNA reads TGTGCCAGCAGCTCCCTCCTGTTGGCGGGACAGGGGTTAGATACGCAGTATTTT.

V and J are TRBV4-3 and TRBJ2-2; TRBD1 agrees at 10 bases. The CDR3 totals 16 residues. From germline, CDR1 is LGHNA and CDR2 YSLEER. The ends lost 4 bases at V and 0 bases at J; junction bases unmatched: 2. CDR3 nucleotide sequence: TGCGCCAGCAGCCCTGGGACAGGGGCGAACACCGGGGAGCTGTTTTTT. Translated, it gives CASSPGTGANTGELFF.

The genes are TRBV29-1 and TRBJ2-1, with D possibly TRBD2 on 6 matching bases. The germline CDR1 and CDR2 sequences are SQVTM and ANQGSEA. The CDR3 is 11 amino acids. V shed 6 bases and J shed 13 bases, with 16 bases lying between them. The CDR3: CSVGGGMVQFF. The CDR3 DNA reads TGCAGCGTGGGAGGTGGAATGGTACAGTTCTTC.